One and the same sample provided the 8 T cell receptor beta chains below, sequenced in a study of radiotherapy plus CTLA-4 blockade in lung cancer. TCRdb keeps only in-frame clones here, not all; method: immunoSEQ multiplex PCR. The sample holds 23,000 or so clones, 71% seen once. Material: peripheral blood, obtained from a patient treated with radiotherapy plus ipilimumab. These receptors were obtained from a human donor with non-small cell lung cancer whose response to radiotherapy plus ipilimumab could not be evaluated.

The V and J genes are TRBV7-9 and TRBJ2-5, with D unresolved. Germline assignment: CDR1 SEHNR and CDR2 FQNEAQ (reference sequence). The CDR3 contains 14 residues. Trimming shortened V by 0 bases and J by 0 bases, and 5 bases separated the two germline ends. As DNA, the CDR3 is TGTGCCAGCAGCTTAGCCCCAGACCAAGAGACCCAGTACTTC. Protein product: CASSLAPDQETQYF.

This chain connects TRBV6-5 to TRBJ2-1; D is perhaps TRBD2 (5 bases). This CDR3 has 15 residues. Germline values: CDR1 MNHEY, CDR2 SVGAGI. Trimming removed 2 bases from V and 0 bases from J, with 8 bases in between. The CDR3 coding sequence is TGTGCCAGCAGTTACGAGGGAAGCTCCTACAATGAGCAGTTCTTC. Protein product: CASSYEGSSYNEQFF.

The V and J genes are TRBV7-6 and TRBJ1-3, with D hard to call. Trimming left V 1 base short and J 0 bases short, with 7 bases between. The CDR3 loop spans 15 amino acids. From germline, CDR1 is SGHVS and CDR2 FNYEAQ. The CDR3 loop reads CASSLGAASGNTIYF. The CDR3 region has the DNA TGTGCCAGCAGCTTAGGGGCAGCCTCTGGAAACACCATATATTTT. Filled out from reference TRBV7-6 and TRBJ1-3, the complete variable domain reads GAGVSQSPRYKVTKRGQDVALRCDPISGHVSLYWYRQALGQGPEFLTYFNYEAQQDKSGLPNDRFSAERPEGSISTLTIQRTEQRDSAMYRCASSLGAASGNTIYFGEGSWLTVV.

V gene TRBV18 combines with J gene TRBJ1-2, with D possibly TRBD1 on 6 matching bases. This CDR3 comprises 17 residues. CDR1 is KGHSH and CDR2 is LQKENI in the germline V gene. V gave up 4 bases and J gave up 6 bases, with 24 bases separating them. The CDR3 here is CASSLGGRRDFLDGYTF. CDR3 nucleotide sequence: TGTGCCAGCTCACTGGGGGGGCGCAGGGACTTTTTGGATGGCTACACCTTC.

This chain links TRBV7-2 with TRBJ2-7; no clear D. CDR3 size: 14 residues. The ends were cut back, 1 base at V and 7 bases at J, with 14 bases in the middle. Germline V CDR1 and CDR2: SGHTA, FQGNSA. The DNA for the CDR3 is TGTGCCAGCAGCTTAGGGGCCATAGAGACAGAGCAGTACTTC. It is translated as CASSLGAIETEQYF.

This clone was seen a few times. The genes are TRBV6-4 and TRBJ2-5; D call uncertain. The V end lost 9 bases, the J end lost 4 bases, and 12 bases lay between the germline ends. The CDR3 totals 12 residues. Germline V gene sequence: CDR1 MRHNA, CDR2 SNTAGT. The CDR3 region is CASLGAGETQYF. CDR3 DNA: TGTGCCAGTCTGGGCGCCGGAGAGACCCAGTACTTC.

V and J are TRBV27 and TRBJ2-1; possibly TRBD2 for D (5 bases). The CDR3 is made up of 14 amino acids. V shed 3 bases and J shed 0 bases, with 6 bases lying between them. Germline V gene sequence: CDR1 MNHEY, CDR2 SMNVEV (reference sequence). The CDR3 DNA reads TGTGCCAGCAGTTTTGGGAGCTCCTACAATGAGCAGTTCTTC. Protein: CASSFGSSYNEQFF.

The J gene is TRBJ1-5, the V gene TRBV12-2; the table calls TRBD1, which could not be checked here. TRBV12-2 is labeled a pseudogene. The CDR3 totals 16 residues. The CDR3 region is CASPPPSTGWHQPQHF. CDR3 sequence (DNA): TGTGCAAGCCCGCCCCCCTCGACAGGGTGGCATCAGCCCCAGCATTTT.